This T cell receptor (beta chain) was retrieved from a study of human T cells and chemical hapten exposure. Regarding time point: patch test 3, about 24 weeks after DPC sensitization. This sample's treatment: therapeutic diphenylcyclopropenone sensitization with weekly scalp DPC. Each CDR3 protein gets one entry after TCRdb re-called the RACE reads with MiXCR. Among around 150,000 distinct CDR3 sequences, roughly 25% were seen once, and the ten largest hold roughly 2.2%. A note on this clonotype: Germline and junction disagree at one end, which may indicate a read error.

Germline lookup yields CDR1 ENHRY and CDR2 SYGVKD. This CDR3 is 15 amino acids long. This clonotype originated in a young woman with alopecia areata. Some clones in this sample may be carry-over from other donors' samples. The starting material was whole blood, obtained in connection with sensitization to the hapten diphenylcyclopropenone (DPC). V is TRBV10-3 and J is TRBJ1-5; no reliable D call. The DNA for the CDR3 is TGTGTCATCAGTGATGCGGGGAATAGCAATCAGCCCCAGCATTTT. Translating gives CVISDAGNSNQPQHF.